Included here is one T cell receptor beta chain sequence, with context. CD4+ cells underwent separation, giving CD45RA+ naive and CD45RA-negative memory subsets. The assay was immunoSEQ multiplex PCR, and TCRdb's table has in-frame clones only and misses some. Of roughly 2,300,000 clones in the sample, 85% to 95% were seen once. This specimen comes from a study of shared clonotypes between healthy human individuals. Study details: Three plates were used per donor for CD4 naive, three for CD4 memory, two for CD8 naive and one for CD8 memory.

Germline trimming cut 5 bases from V and 3 bases from J; bases unmatched to any gene: 4. Germline values: CDR1 SGHNT, CDR2 YENEEA. CDR3 length: 13 amino acids. The chain links TRBV11-3 to TRBJ2-7; 7 bases fit TRBD2. The receptor was derived from a man between 18 and 29 years old in good health. Some clones in this sample may be carry-over from other donors' samples. The sample was naive CD4+ T cells from PBMCs. Indicated subset: CD45RA+ positively selected. CDR3 sequence: CASSPGTNYEQYF. CDR3 bases: TGTGCCAGCAGCCCCGGGACTAACTACGAGCAGTACTTC.